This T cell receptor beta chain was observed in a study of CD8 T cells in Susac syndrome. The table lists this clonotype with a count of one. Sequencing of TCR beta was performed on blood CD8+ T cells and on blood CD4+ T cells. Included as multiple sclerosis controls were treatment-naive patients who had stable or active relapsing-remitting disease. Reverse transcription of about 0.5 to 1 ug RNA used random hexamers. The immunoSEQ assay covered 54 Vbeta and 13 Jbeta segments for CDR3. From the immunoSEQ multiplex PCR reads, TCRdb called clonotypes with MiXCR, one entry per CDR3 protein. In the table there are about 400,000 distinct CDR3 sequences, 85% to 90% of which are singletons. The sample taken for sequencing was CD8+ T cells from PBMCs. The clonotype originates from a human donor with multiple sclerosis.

CDR3 DNA: TGTGCCAGCAGTTTACGGGACATACTAGTATCCCCCTACTTC. The encoded protein is CASSLRDILVSPYF. V and J are TRBV12-3 or TRBV12-4 and TRBJ2-7; perhaps TRBD1 as D (6 bases). CDR3 size: 14 residues. V lost 2 bases and J 13 bases, leaving 21 bases between the germline ends.